The rows below give T cell receptor beta chains drawn from one sample of a study of response to subunit inactivated influenza vaccine. MiXCR, applied by TCRdb to the RT-PCR reads, yields one record per CDR3 protein. The sample contains some 300,000 distinct CDR3 sequences, over 20% of which appear only once. Source: PBMCs from blood, taken less than 22 months after vaccination. All receptors derive from a man between 50 and 75 years old who received an inactivated influenza vaccine. The CDR3 runs from the conserved cysteine through the conserved F or W. A row's size may be missing; if present it is once, few, many or a size class.

j_call,v_call,clone_size,cdr3_aa
TRBJ2-1,TRBV20-1,-,CSARRGARSYNEQFF
TRBJ2-2,TRBV4-3,few,CASSQGTGAATGELFF
TRBJ1-2,TRBV7-2,few,CASSLASGQTNYGYTF
TRBJ2-1,TRBV28,-,CASRTGGLGYNEQFF
TRBJ1-6,TRBV3-1,-,CASSQVGRGHSPLHF
TRBJ1-1,TRBV12-3/TRBV12-4,few,CASSSLMNTEAFF
TRBJ2-2,TRBV5-1,few,CASSPHTSAGTGELFF
TRBJ2-2,TRBV5-1,few,CASSEQGTGELFF
TRBJ2-2,TRBV7-3,-,CASSLLGAATGELFF
TRBJ1-1,TRBV27,once,CASSSRLSSAAFF
TRBJ1-3,TRBV9,-,CASSVAPGGGNTIYF
TRBJ1-3,TRBV11-2,few,CASSLDGSGIRSGNTIYF
TRBJ2-5,TRBV4-1,-,CASSPSGGQETQYF
TRBJ2-3,TRBV6-5,few,CASSRSDTQYF
TRBJ1-6,TRBV20-1,few,CSAPPYGGMDNSPLHF
TRBJ2-3,TRBV5-1,-,CASSAYHTGTLRTDTQYF
TRBJ1-2,TRBV6-1,few,CASNQDRGKVGYTF
TRBJ1-1,TRBV5-1,-,CASSFDSAGTEAFF
TRBJ1-2,TRBV14,-,CASSQQGAPNYGYTF
TRBJ2-1,TRBV7-3,few,CASSNRTSAVNEQFF
TRBJ2-5,TRBV6-5,-,CASSYFQGLEETQYF
TRBJ2-3,TRBV7-9,-,CASWAMGASDTQYF
TRBJ2-7,TRBV5-1,few,CASSLAISGGLYEQYF
TRBJ2-2,TRBV7-8,-,CASSLPTGEANTGELFF
TRBJ2-7,TRBV9,-,CASSPLAGLYEQYF
TRBJ1-1,TRBV4-3,-,CASSRDPGTEAFF
TRBJ2-5,TRBV4-1,few,CASSRPGGIGQETQYF
TRBJ1-3,TRBV20-1,few,CSARVDGSPEGNTIYF
TRBJ1-1,TRBV7-9,few,CASSWQGGQNTEAFF
TRBJ1-5,TRBV12-3/TRBV12-4,-,CASSLSGAKNQPQHF
TRBJ2-7,TRBV7-9,-,CASTQDWGEQYF
TRBJ1-3,TRBV6-5,-,CASSYSRGPGNTIYF
TRBJ1-6,TRBV28,few,CASSGGGGRNSPLHF
TRBJ1-2,TRBV4-1,many,CASSQGWQGNYGYTF
TRBJ2-1,TRBV5-4,-,CASSLVGRGVNEQFF
TRBJ2-1,TRBV10-3,few,CAIRRTGGLTGNEQFF
TRBJ1-2,TRBV6-1,few,CASSPPGKNYGYTF
TRBJ2-7,TRBV7-2,-,CASSLPLAGDHEQYF
TRBJ2-3,TRBV14,few,CASSQGFGSWDTQYF
TRBJ1-2,TRBV19,-,CASTLTWGEEGYTF
TRBJ2-3,TRBV2,few,CARGLASGTDTQYF
TRBJ1-1,TRBV5-1,many,CASSLVGAMNTEAFF
TRBJ2-5,TRBV2,few,CASSAYRETQYF
TRBJ2-3,TRBV5-1,many,CASSFGVADTQYF
TRBJ2-1,TRBV5-1,few,CASSSSPGTASYNEQFF
TRBJ2-7,TRBV6-5,-,CASSYGGREQYF
TRBJ1-2,TRBV7-2,few,CASSFRGQGSFNYGYTF
TRBJ1-5,TRBV10-3,-,CAISAGGRDQPQHF
TRBJ1-5,TRBV12-3/TRBV12-4,-,CASSLSADRGHQPQHF
TRBJ2-1,TRBV7-9,-,CASSLAPSNEQFF
TRBJ2-1,TRBV2,-,CASSVERQSSYNEQFF
TRBJ2-5,TRBV5-1,-,CASSSAGADKETQYF
TRBJ1-2,TRBV4-1,-,CASSHPRQGPYGYTF
TRBJ1-6,TRBV5-1,-,CASSTTGTGKSYNSPLHF
TRBJ1-2,TRBV5-1,-,CASSLEGRGNGYTF
TRBJ2-4,TRBV5-6,-,CASSLRGLDIQYF
TRBJ1-5,TRBV5-5,many,CASSLTENQPQHF
TRBJ1-2,TRBV5-1,-,CASSLLPGSGYTF
TRBJ1-2,TRBV5-1,-,CASSLDIPYGYTF